The clone carrying this T cell receptor beta chain occurred once. The sample has other DNA sequences that encode this CDR3 too. Generated by immunoSEQ multiplex PCR, the TCRdb table keeps only in-frame clones and is missing some. The repertoire holds approximately 640,000 clones, with about two thirds as singletons. From germline, CDR1 is SGHRS and CDR2 YFSETQ. The CDR3 spans 15 residues. V was trimmed by 0 bases and J by 0 bases, leaving 7 bases between them. The entry originates in a study of shared clonotypes between healthy human individuals. Both subsets, CD45RA+ naive and CD45RA-negative memory, were split from the CD4+ cells.

The chain recombines TRBV5-1 with TRBJ2-1, with D perhaps matching TRBD2 (6 bases). Sequencing used memory CD4+ T cells sorted from blood. Subset meaning: CD45RA-negative fraction. The sequence was collected from a woman in her thirties in good health. DNA for the CDR3: TGCGCCAGCAGCTTGGGCGGGGCCTCCTACAATGAGCAGTTCTTC. The encoded protein is CASSLGGASYNEQFF.